This TCR beta chain came from a study of synovial regulatory T cells in juvenile arthritis. Study-level background: Over five patients were on methotrexate and three were untreated. Overall study findings and caveats: iaTreg TCR repertoires were largely private across patients and partially overlapped synovial Teff and blood CPL. TCR diversity was lower in inflammation-associated blood Treg cells than in other blood Treg cells.

Median age 11.6 years (roughly 2.3-25); median disease duration approximately seven years (0.2-19.1). This CDR3 comprises 13 residues. The coding DNA is unavailable. CDR1 and CDR2 from the germline V gene are SQVTM and ANQGSEA. Details on this clone: Its antigen is as yet unknown.

Repertoires were generated with immunoSEQ multiplex PCR, while TCRdb's copy carries only in-frame clones and drops some. The data include some 10,000 clones; the top ten clones carry just over 0.7%. The rearrangement links TRBV29-1 to TRBJ2-7; TCRdb selects TRBD2, and the lack of DNA leaves this call unchecked. The sample comprised Treg cells from blood. Documented subset: remaining (HLA-DR-negative) circulating blood Treg cells. The source is a donor aged 2-30 years with juvenile idiopathic arthritis. CDR3 amino acids: CSGSGSSSYEQYF.